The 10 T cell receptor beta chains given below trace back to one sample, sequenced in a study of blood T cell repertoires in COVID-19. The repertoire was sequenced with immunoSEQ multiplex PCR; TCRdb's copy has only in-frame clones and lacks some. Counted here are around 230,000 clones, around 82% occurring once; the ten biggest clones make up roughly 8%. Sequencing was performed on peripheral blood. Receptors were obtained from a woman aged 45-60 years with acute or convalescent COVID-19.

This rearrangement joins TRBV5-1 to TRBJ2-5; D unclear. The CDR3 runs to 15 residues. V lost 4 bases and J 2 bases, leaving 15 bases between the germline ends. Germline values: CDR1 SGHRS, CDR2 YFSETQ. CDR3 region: CASSPQPYLQETQYF. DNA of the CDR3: TGCGCCAGCAGCCCCCAACCCTATTTACAAGAGACCCAGTACTTC.

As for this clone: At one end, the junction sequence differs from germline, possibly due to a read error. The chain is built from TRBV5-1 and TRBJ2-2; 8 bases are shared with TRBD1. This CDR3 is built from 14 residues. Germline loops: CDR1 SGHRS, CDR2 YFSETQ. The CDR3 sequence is CSSNQGAGTGELFF. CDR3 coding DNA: TGCTCCAGCAACCAGGGGGCAGGCACCGGGGAGCTGTTTTTT.

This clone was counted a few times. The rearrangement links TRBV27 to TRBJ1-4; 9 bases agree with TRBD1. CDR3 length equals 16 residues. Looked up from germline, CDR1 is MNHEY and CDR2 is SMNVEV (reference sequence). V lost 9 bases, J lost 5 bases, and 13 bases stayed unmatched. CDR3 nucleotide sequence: TGTGCCAGTTCTCAGGGACAGGGCCTTCAGAATGAAAAACTGTTTTTT. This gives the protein CASSQGQGLQNEKLFF.

In DNA form, the CDR3 reads TGTGCCAGCTCACTGGGACAGGGGTCCAACACTGAAGCTTTCTTT. It codes for CASSLGQGSNTEAFF. The V gene is TRBV18, the J gene TRBJ1-1; 10 bases are shared with TRBD1. The CDR3 spans 15 residues. The V gene's germline CDR1 is KGHSH and CDR2 LQKENI. Losses at the gene ends were 4 bases for V and 2 bases for J; bases not matched to a gene: 4.

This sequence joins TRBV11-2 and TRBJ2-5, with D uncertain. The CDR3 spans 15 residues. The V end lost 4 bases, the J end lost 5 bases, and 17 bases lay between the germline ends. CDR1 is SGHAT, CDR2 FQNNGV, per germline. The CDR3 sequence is CASSSEVGFEETQYF. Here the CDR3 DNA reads TGTGCCAGCAGCTCAGAGGTCGGGTTTGAGGAGACCCAGTACTTC.

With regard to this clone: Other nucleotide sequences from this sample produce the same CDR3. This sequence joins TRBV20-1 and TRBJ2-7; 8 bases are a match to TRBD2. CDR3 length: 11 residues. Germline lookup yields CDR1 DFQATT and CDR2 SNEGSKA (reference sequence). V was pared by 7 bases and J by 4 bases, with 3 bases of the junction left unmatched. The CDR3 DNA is TGCAGTGGGGCGGGAGGTTACGAGCAGTACTTC. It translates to CSGAGGYEQYF.

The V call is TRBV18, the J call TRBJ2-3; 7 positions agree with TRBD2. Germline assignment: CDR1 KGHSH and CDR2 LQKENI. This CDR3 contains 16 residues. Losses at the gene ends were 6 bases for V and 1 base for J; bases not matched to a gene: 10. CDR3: CASSSFAGERTDTQYF. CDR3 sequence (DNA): TGTGCCAGCTCTTCCTTCGCGGGAGAACGCACAGATACGCAGTATTTT.

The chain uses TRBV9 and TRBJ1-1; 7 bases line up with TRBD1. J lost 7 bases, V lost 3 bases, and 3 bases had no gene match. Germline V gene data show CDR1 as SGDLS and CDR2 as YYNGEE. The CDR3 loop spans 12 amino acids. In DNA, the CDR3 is TGTGCCAGCAGCGCTGGGACAGTTGAAGCTTTCTTT. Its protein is CASSAGTVEAFF.

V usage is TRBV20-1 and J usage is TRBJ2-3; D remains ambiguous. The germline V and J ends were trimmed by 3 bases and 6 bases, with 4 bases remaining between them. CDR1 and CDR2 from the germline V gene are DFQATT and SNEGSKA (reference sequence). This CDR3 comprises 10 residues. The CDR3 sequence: CSASRDTQYF. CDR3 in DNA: TGCAGTGCTAGCAGGGATACGCAGTATTTT.

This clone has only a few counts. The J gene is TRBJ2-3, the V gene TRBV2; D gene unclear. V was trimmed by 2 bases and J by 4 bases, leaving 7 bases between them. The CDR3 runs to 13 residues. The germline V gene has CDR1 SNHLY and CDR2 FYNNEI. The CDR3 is CASSESLPDTQYF. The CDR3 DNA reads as TGTGCCAGCAGTGAATCCCTCCCAGATACGCAGTATTTT. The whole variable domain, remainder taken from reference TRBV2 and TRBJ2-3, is EPEVTQTPSHQVTQMGQEVILRCVPISNHLYFYWYRQILGQKVEFLVSFYNNEISEKSEIFDDQFSVERPDGSNFTLKIRSTKLEDSAMYFCASSESLPDTQYFGPGTRLTVL.